The 22 T cell receptor beta chains reported below all come from one sample, sequenced in a study of T cell responses to AZD1222 COVID-19 vaccine. Profiled with immunoSEQ multiplex PCR; TCRdb holds only in-frame clones, not every one. The sample records 140,000 to 150,000 clones, roughly 92% being singletons. The source material was peripheral blood, sampled 28 days after the second AZD1222 dose. These receptors all stem from an adult who received the AZD1222 COVID-19 vaccine.

In its sample, this clone was seen a few times. The chain carries TRBV9 and TRBJ2-2, with no clear D. The germline V gene encodes CDR1 SGDLS and CDR2 YYNGEE. This CDR3 has 16 amino acids. V shed 4 bases and J shed 1 base, with 14 bases lying between them. The CDR3 nucleotides are TGTGCCAGCAGCCCCCCGGACGGAGAGAACACCGGGGAGCTGTTTTTT. It yields the protein CASSPPDGENTGELFF. Drawing the rest from reference TRBV9 and TRBJ2-2, the complete variable domain is DSGVTQTPKHLITATGQRVTLRCSPRSGDLSVYWYQQSLDQGLQFLIQYYNGEERAKGNILERFSAQQFPDLHSELNLSSLELGDSALYFCASSPPDGENTGELFFGEGSRLTVL.

The chain is built from TRBV6-5 and TRBJ2-3; 12 bases are shared with TRBD2. Germline V gene lookup returns CDR1 MNHEY and CDR2 SVGAGI. V shed 4 bases and J 1 base; nucleotides not matched to a gene: 0. CDR3 length: 15 residues. The CDR3 loop is CASSSSGRGTDTQYF. CDR3 DNA sequence: TGTGCCAGCAGTTCTAGCGGGAGGGGCACAGATACGCAGTATTTT.

This chain links TRBV15 with TRBJ2-7; D is tentatively TRBD1 or TRBD2 (6 bases each). V gave up 0 bases and J gave up 5 bases, with 17 bases separating them. The CDR3 is 16 residues long. Germline CDR1 reads LNHNV; CDR2 reads YYDKDF (reference sequence). The chain's CDR3 is CATSRDLGGLVDEQYF. As DNA, the CDR3 is TGTGCCACCAGCAGAGATCTTGGGGGGCTTGTGGACGAGCAGTACTTC.

This clone appeared once. This sequence joins TRBV6-5 and TRBJ1-6; maybe TRBD1 (6 bases). There are 15 residues in the CDR3. Deletions cut 6 bases from V and 7 bases from J, with 16 bases between. The germline V gene encodes CDR1 MNHEY and CDR2 SVGAGI. The CDR3, as DNA: TGTGCCAGCAGCGGAGACGGACAGCTAAATTCACCCCTCCACTTT. This translates into CASSGDGQLNSPLHF.

This chain joins TRBV10-3 and TRBJ2-7, with a possible D match to TRBD2 (6 bases). V was pared by 6 bases and J by 5 bases, with 8 bases between. The CDR3 contains 11 residues. In germline, CDR1 is ENHRY, CDR2 SYGVKD. The CDR3 loop is CAIRGGHEQYF. The DNA for the CDR3 is TGTGCCATCAGGGGAGGTCACGAGCAGTACTTC.

This chain links TRBV4-3 with TRBJ2-5; unclear D gene. Germline loops: CDR1 LGHNA, CDR2 YSLEER. Trimming pared 2 bases from V and 7 bases from J, leaving 29 bases between. CDR3 length: 19 residues. DNA for the CDR3: TGCGCCAGCAGCCAACGTCTCAATCCAATGCTGGGGTATCGTTCGACCCAGTACTTC. Protein sequence: CASSQRLNPMLGYRSTQYF.

This clone was observed a single time. The chain is built from TRBV25-1 and TRBJ1-5; tentatively, D is TRBD1 (5 bases). Germline V gene data show CDR1 as MGHDK and CDR2 as SYGVNS. Trimming left V 2 bases short and J 11 bases short, with 10 bases between. CDR3 length: 12 amino acids. CDR3 sequence: CASSEGGGSQHF. The CDR3 DNA reads TGTGCCAGCAGTGAAGGGGGGGGTTCCCAGCATTTT. Combining the CDR3 with reference TRBV25-1 and TRBJ1-5 gives the whole variable domain EADIYQTPRYLVIGTGKKITLECSQTMGHDKMYWYQQDPGMELHLIHYSYGVNSTEKGDLSSESTVSRIRTEHFPLTLESARPSHTSQYLCASSEGGGSQHFGDGTRLSIL.

A single count supports this clone. V gene TRBV2 combines with J gene TRBJ2-2, with D uncertain. The CDR3 consists of 14 residues. Trimming cost V 7 bases and J 1 base, with 10 bases left between them. CDR1 is SNHLY and CDR2 is FYNNEI in the germline V gene. The CDR3 loop is CASIRGENTGELFF. The CDR3 region has the DNA TGTGCCAGCATCCGAGGAGAGAACACCGGGGAGCTGTTTTTT.

This clone was picked up one time. The chain combines TRBV19 with TRBJ1-5; no firm D call. Germline assignment: CDR1 LNHDA and CDR2 SQIVND (reference sequence). The CDR3 covers 13 residues. Trimming removed 5 bases at V and 3 bases at J, with 8 bases between. CDR3: CASSVQFNQPQHF. CDR3 nucleotides: TGTGCCAGTAGTGTCCAGTTCAATCAGCCCCAGCATTTT.

This clone has more than one count but fewer than ten. The chain carries TRBV11-2 and TRBJ1-5, with D hard to call. Germline CDR1 is SGHAT and CDR2 is FQNNGV. Trimming removed 2 bases at V and 7 bases at J, with 12 bases between. The CDR3 length is 14 residues. The CDR3 bases are TGTGCCAGCAGCTTAAGTATGGAGGGCCAGCCCCAGCATTTT. This codes for CASSLSMEGQPQHF.

The V gene is TRBV5-5, the J gene TRBJ2-1; 14 bases align to TRBD2. J gave up 6 bases and V 0 bases, and 2 bases lay outside the gene matches. Germline lookup yields CDR1 SGHKS and CDR2 YYEKEE (reference sequence). This CDR3 contains 16 residues. DNA for the CDR3: TGTGCCAGCAGCTTGGGACTAGCGGGGGGGTCCAATGAGCAGTTCTTC. It is translated as CASSLGLAGGSNEQFF.

This chain uses TRBV6-1 with TRBJ2-5; D is perhaps TRBD1 or TRBD2 (5 bases each). V dropped 2 bases and J dropped 9 bases, with 19 bases sitting between them. CDR3 length: 15 residues. The germline CDR1 and CDR2 sequences are MNHNS and SASEGT. DNA of the CDR3: TGTGCCAGCAGTGAAACCAGGCTCTCCCTGGGGGCCCAGTACTTC. This translates into CASSETRLSLGAQYF.

This chain links TRBV6-2 or TRBV6-3 with TRBJ2-3; D gene uncertain. Germline V lookup: CDR1 MNHEY, CDR2 SVGEGT. CDR3 length equals 11 residues. V was trimmed by 0 bases and J by 6 bases, leaving 1 base between them. In DNA form, the CDR3 reads TGTGCCAGCAGTTACTCTGATACGCAGTATTTT. This gives the protein CASSYSDTQYF.

The chain uses TRBV5-1 and TRBJ2-1; no clear D. The CDR3 covers 15 residues. Germline lookup yields CDR1 SGHRS and CDR2 YFSETQ. V was pared by 4 bases and J by 0 bases, with 11 bases between. The CDR3 coding sequence is TGCGCCAGCAGCCTACTTGAGAGCTCCTACAATGAGCAGTTCTTC. Amino acids: CASSLLESSYNEQFF.

This clone is a singleton in its sample. The chain uses TRBV7-9 and TRBJ1-1; D remains unclear. Germline V gene sequence: CDR1 SEHNR, CDR2 FQNEAQ (reference sequence). The CDR3 is 12 residues long. The germline V and J ends were trimmed by 3 bases and 4 bases, with 6 bases remaining between them. The CDR3 sequence is CASSFHGTEAFF. CDR3 DNA: TGTGCCAGCAGCTTCCACGGCACTGAAGCTTTCTTT.

V is TRBV7-2 and J is TRBJ2-2, with TRBD1 matching 7 bases. In germline, CDR1 is SGHTA, CDR2 FQGNSA. The junction had 5 bases not matched to a gene; V was cut back by 4 bases and J by 3 bases. The CDR3 extends over 15 amino acids. CDR3 DNA sequence: TGTGCCAGCAGCTACCGGGACAGATACACCGGGGAGCTGTTTTTT. As protein: CASSYRDRYTGELFF.

The V call is TRBV10-3, the J call TRBJ1-2; D might be TRBD1 (5 bases). CDR3 size: 13 residues. V was shortened by 6 bases and J by 3 bases, with 11 bases between the two germline ends. Per the germline V gene, CDR1 is ENHRY and CDR2 is SYGVKD. CDR3 DNA sequence: TGTGCCATCAGAGGGGCGTCCGACTATGGCTACACCTTC. Its protein product is CAIRGASDYGYTF.

The chain links TRBV2 to TRBJ1-1; D gene ambiguous. CDR3 length equals 12 residues. Germline V gene lookup returns CDR1 SNHLY and CDR2 FYNNEI. V was trimmed by 5 bases and J by 8 bases, leaving 12 bases between them. In DNA form, the CDR3 reads TGTGCCAGCAGTTGGAGGTCAGCGGAAGCTTTCTTT. This translates into CASSWRSAEAFF. The full variable domain, completed using reference TRBV2 and TRBJ1-1, is EPEVTQTPSHQVTQMGQEVILRCVPISNHLYFYWYRQILGQKVEFLVSFYNNEISEKSEIFDDQFSVERPDGSNFTLKIRSTKLEDSAMYFCASSWRSAEAFFGQGTRLTVV.

V is TRBV4-3 and J is TRBJ1-6, with D perhaps matching TRBD1 (5 bases). Trimming pared 0 bases from V and 11 bases from J, leaving 20 bases between. The CDR3 runs to 17 residues. Germline V gives CDR1 LGHNA, CDR2 YSLEER. The CDR3 reads CASSQEDGTRRRAPLHF. In nucleotides, the CDR3 is TGCGCCAGCAGCCAAGAGGACGGGACGCGTCGAAGGGCACCCCTCCACTTT.

This sequence joins TRBV18 and TRBJ1-1, with D possibly TRBD1 on 5 matching bases. Trimming pared 2 bases from V and 10 bases from J, leaving 14 bases between. From germline, CDR1 is KGHSH and CDR2 LQKENI. The length of the CDR3 is 13 residues. CDR3 sequence reads: CASSPGREGAAFF. The CDR3 DNA reads as TGTGCCAGCTCACCAGGCAGGGAAGGTGCAGCTTTCTTT.

The chain carries TRBV19 and TRBJ2-7; 14 nucleotides align to TRBD2. The V gene end was trimmed by 8 bases and the J gene end by 6 bases; junction bases not matched to a gene: 9. CDR1 LNHDA and CDR2 SQIVND come from the germline V gene (reference sequence). The CDR3 extends over 15 amino acids. The chain's CDR3 is CASRGLAGGSLEQYF. In DNA form, the CDR3 reads TGTGCCAGTCGCGGACTAGCGGGGGGTTCTCTCGAGCAGTACTTC.

CDR3 DNA sequence: TGTGCCAGCAGCTTAAATCCCGGGGGGTATACGCAGTATTTT. Translation gives CASSLNPGGYTQYF. The genes are TRBV7-2 and TRBJ2-3, with TRBD2 matching over 7 bases. J lost 7 bases, V lost 2 bases, and 6 bases had no gene match. The CDR3 covers 14 residues. Germline assignment: CDR1 SGHTA and CDR2 FQGNSA.